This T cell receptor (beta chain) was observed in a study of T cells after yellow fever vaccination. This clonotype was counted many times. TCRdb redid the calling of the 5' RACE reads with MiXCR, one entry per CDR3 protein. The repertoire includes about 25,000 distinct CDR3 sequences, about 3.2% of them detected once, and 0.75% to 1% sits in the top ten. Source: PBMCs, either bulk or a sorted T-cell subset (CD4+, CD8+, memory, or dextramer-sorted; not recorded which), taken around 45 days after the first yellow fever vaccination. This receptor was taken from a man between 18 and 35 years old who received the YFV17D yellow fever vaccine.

CDR3 amino acids: CASSPGQGPGGTEEAFF. The CDR3 DNA reads as TGCGCCAGCAGCCCGGGACAGGGGCCAGGGGGCACTGAAGAAGCTTTCTTT. The rearrangement links TRBV4-1 to TRBJ1-1; TRBD1 agrees at 10 bases. This CDR3 region has 17 residues. Germline V gene sequence: CDR1 MGHRA, CDR2 YSYEKL. With V trimmed by 4 bases and J by 8 bases, 16 bases remained unmatched.